This paragraph covers one T cell receptor (beta chain) sequence. This CDR3 spans 15 amino acids. V lost 6 bases to trimming and J lost 2 bases, with 17 bases between them. The germline V gene has CDR1 MDHEN and CDR2 SYDVKM. This sample is part of a study of blood T cell repertoires in COVID-19. At the level of the study: COVID-19 samples from acute and convalescent phases originated in the United States, Italy and Spain. T cells, B-cell-depleted T cells, or PBMCs supplied cDNA or gDNA.

The assay was immunoSEQ multiplex PCR, and TCRdb's table has in-frame clones only and misses some. The data show some 400,000 clones, 70% to 90% seen once. Material for sequencing was peripheral blood. The rearrangement joins TRBV28 to TRBJ2-7, with D possibly matching TRBD2 (6 bases). This TCR was sampled from a human donor in a cohort sampled during active COVID-19. The CDR3 nucleotides read TGTGCCAGCAGAGGAAGCCGGGACTCGACCTACGAGCAGTACTTC. This gives the protein CASRGSRDSTYEQYF. Based on the CDR3 plus reference TRBV28 and TRBJ2-7, the full variable domain is DVKVTQSSRYLVKRTGEKVFLECVQDMDHENMFWYRQDPGLGLRLIYFSYDVKMKEKGDIPEGYSVSREKKERFSLILESASTNQTSMYLCASRGSRDSTYEQYFGPGTRLTVT.